This TCR beta chain was sequenced in a study of response to subunit inactivated influenza vaccine (dated by TCRdb to 2017 to 2018). Some background on the complete study: Deep quantitative profiling of the T cell receptor repertoire was used in the study to follow responses to a trivalent subunit inactivated influenza vaccine.

The library was obtained by RT-PCR. Instrument on record: Illumina HiSeq 2500. TCRdb handled the public reads itself, with Q25 trimming in fastp and clone calling in MiXCR, and kept productive beta chains. Entries are consolidated by CDR3 protein sequence, retaining the most common genes and DNA. The sample table lists about 530,000 distinct CDR3 sequences, over 10% of them with a count of one. About 12% of the sample is held by the ten biggest clonotypes. On this clonotype: The target of this receptor is not known. No per-base quality is available; no much larger clone lies one base away.

Here is what the overall study found, with its caveats: The authors suggested that each seasonal influenza vaccination may recruit only a limited number of new T cells.

For this chain, trimming is 8 bases at the V end and 4 bases at the J end, and the number of junction bases without a gene match is 0. The CDR3, cysteine through phenylalanine, is 11 amino acids long. Kept here is only the CDR3 DNA, which spans 33 bases and is read in frame from base 1. Sample time point, as interpreted from the label and publication: 45 days after influenza vaccine administration. This material consisted of PBMCs from blood, taken about 40 days after vaccination. The chain is encoded by TRBV12-3 or TRBV12-4 joined to TRBJ1-2, and 8 junctional nucleotides match TRBD1. This TCR was recovered from a man aged 45-60 years who received an inactivated influenza vaccine. Donor details come from another sample of the same person, matched by shared clones. The CDR3 protein: CASGTGYGYTF. The DNA sequence is TGTGCCAGCGGGACAGGCTATGGCTACACCTTC.